Here is one T cell receptor beta chain with its context. What it recognizes is unknown. The data originate from a study of pediatric ulcerative colitis. Findings and limits, study-wide: In rectum, acute severe colitis had expanded clones and less diversity.

Blood was drawn at the time of colonoscopy. Samples were sequenced at Survey level, maximum 500,000 reads. Libraries were prepared by immunoSEQ multiplex PCR; TCRdb keeps only in-frame clonotypes and omits some of them. The profile shows 37,000 or so clones, around four fifths of them singletons. Germline CDR1 MDHEN, CDR2 SYDVKM. Trimming stripped 7 bases from V and 10 bases from J, with 11 bases between. The CDR3 sequence is 11 residues long. Sequenced: blood. The rearrangement uses TRBV28 and TRBJ2-1, with D uncertain. The origin of this receptor is a girl under 18 with moderate ulcerative colitis. The CDR3 spells CASTTAFEQFF. The CDR3 DNA is TGTGCCAGCACAACAGCATTCGAGCAGTTCTTC.